The rows below give T cell receptor beta chains drawn from one sample of a study of CD8 T cells in ankylosing spondylitis. TCRdb redid the calling of the 5' RACE reads with MiXCR, one entry per CDR3 protein. The top ten hold roughly a sixth of the sample, which has roughly 400,000 distinct CDR3 sequences, approximately 20% seen once. Sequenced input: blood, either unsorted or a sorted T cell fraction (not recorded which). Source of these receptors: a male donor with ankylosing spondylitis. CDR3s include the opening cysteine and the closing phenylalanine or tryptophan.

j_gene: TRBJ2-7; v_gene: TRBV7-3; CDR3aa: CARRQGIHEQYF
j_gene: TRBJ2-1; v_gene: TRBV20-1; CDR3aa: CSATPFGRGIYNEQFF
j_gene: TRBJ2-2; v_gene: TRBV3-1; CDR3aa: CASSPRGRGRTGELFF
j_gene: TRBJ1-5; v_gene: TRBV9; CDR3aa: CASGTYNQPQHF
j_gene: TRBJ2-3; v_gene: TRBV28; CDR3aa: CASSSPGQALDTQYF
j_gene: TRBJ1-2; v_gene: TRBV2; CDR3aa: CASRTGTGTKGAANYGYTF
j_gene: TRBJ2-1; v_gene: TRBV28; CDR3aa: CAGKGGDEQFF
j_gene: TRBJ2-5; v_gene: TRBV9; CDR3aa: CASSVGSIEETQYF
j_gene: TRBJ2-1; v_gene: TRBV20-1; CDR3aa: CSARDRRSQTRSSNEQFF
j_gene: TRBJ1-4; v_gene: TRBV5-6; CDR3aa: CASSLYAGEKLFF
j_gene: TRBJ2-2; v_gene: TRBV7-3; CDR3aa: CASSLFPSGSGTGELFF
j_gene: TRBJ2-3; v_gene: TRBV25-1; CDR3aa: CASSEYLLAGADTQYF
j_gene: TRBJ2-3; v_gene: TRBV29-1; CDR3aa: CSVELKDTQYF
j_gene: TRBJ2-4; v_gene: TRBV6-1; CDR3aa: CASSEVGAGEENIQYF
j_gene: TRBJ2-3; v_gene: TRBV4-1; CDR3aa: CASSQEPPRAAGVNTQYF
j_gene: TRBJ2-1; v_gene: TRBV29-1; CDR3aa: CSVERPAPYNEQFF
j_gene: TRBJ2-3; v_gene: TRBV4-3; CDR3aa: CASSQAGLAGTDTQYF
j_gene: TRBJ2-7; v_gene: TRBV7-8; CDR3aa: CASSLEGQGGKQYF
j_gene: TRBJ2-3; v_gene: TRBV11-1; CDR3aa: CASSSRPTATSGTDTQYF
j_gene: TRBJ2-5; v_gene: TRBV15; CDR3aa: CATGGGPIQETQYF
j_gene: TRBJ2-5; v_gene: TRBV2; CDR3aa: CASSEGNSPETQYF
j_gene: TRBJ1-2; v_gene: TRBV20-1; CDR3aa: CSAAGTGLMSVYGYTF
j_gene: TRBJ1-1; v_gene: TRBV29-1; CDR3aa: CSGTGFTEAFF